The T cell receptor (beta chain) described here comes from a study of CD8+ T cells in alopecia areata. Extracted from the samples, RNA was reverse transcribed into cDNA to serve as the sequencing template. Sequenced by immunoSEQ multiplex PCR; TCRdb stores in-frame clones only, minus some. Of 100,000 to 150,000 clones in the sample, about 50% were seen once. Study-level results: Clonality exceeded that of normal scalp in lesional scalp, most notably in alopecia totalis/universalis. Sequence data from scalp samples additionally include resident alphabeta T cells of normal skin.

Concerning this clone: Its specificity is not known.

Germline V gene sequence: CDR1 SQVTM, CDR2 ANQGSEA. This CDR3 is 12 amino acids long. The ends were cut back, 4 bases at V and 4 bases at J, with 8 bases in the middle. Sorted populations comprised CD4+ and CD8+ T cells obtained from PBMCs. This chain joins TRBV29-1 and TRBJ1-3; D remains unclear. The sequence came from a human donor with alopecia areata. The sequenced sample consisted of NKG2D-low CD8+ T cells sorted from blood. CDR3 protein: CSVAAGGNTIYF. DNA of the CDR3: TGCAGCGTTGCAGCGGGAGGAAACACCATATATTTT.